The 7 T cell receptor beta chains presented below share a single source sample, sequenced in a study of blood T cell repertoires in COVID-19. TCRdb's table, derived via immunoSEQ multiplex PCR, lists solely in-frame clones and lacks some. The data show hundreds of thousands of clones, more than 75% seen once. Material: peripheral blood. The receptor set was obtained from a man between 60 and 70 years old who had recovered from COVID-19.

This rearrangement joins TRBV30 to TRBJ2-6; D uncertain. Trimming left V 7 bases short and J 1 base short, with 8 bases between. There are 13 residues in the CDR3. Germline loops: CDR1 GTSNPN, CDR2 SVGIG (reference sequence). CDR3 amino acids: CALLRSGANVLTF. The CDR3 nucleotides are TGTGCCTTGCTACGGTCTGGGGCCAACGTCCTGACTTTC.

The chain uses TRBV5-1 and TRBJ1-4; D is ambiguous. Germline V gene sequence: CDR1 SGHRS, CDR2 YFSETQ. The CDR3 is 14 residues long. V lost 3 bases, J lost 3 bases, and 9 bases lay in between. CDR3 in DNA: TGCGCCAGCAGCTCGGATGCGGCTAATGAAAAACTGTTTTTT. It encodes CASSSDAANEKLFF.

The genes are TRBV6-5 and TRBJ2-7; TRBD1 aligns across 7 bases. Looked up from germline, CDR1 is MNHEY and CDR2 is SVGAGI. This CDR3 has 16 residues. J was trimmed by 2 bases and V by 0 bases; bases with no gene match: 7. The CDR3 DNA reads TGTGCCAGCAGTTACTCGAGTGACAGGGCAACCTACGAGCAGTACTTC. It is translated as CASSYSSDRATYEQYF.

V gene TRBV18 combines with J gene TRBJ1-2; D is perhaps TRBD1 (5 bases). Germline-derived CDR1 and CDR2 are KGHSH and LQKENI. The CDR3 covers 13 residues. The germline V and J ends were trimmed by 0 bases and 9 bases, with 11 bases remaining between them. The CDR3 coding sequence is TGTGCCAGCTCACCACCGGGACTGCTTAGCTACACCTTC. Translation gives CASSPPGLLSYTF.

For the CDR3, the DNA is TGTGCCAGCAGCTTGGGAGGACTAGCGGGTATCTCGAGGCAGTTCTTC. This translates into CASSLGGLAGISRQFF. The chain carries TRBV5-4 and TRBJ2-1; TRBD2 matches 11 bases. Germline V gene sequence: CDR1 SGHNT, CDR2 YYREEE (reference sequence). The J segment lost 12 bases and the V segment lost 0 bases, leaving 11 bases of the junction unmatched. The CDR3 is made up of 16 amino acids.

This clone has a single count. The J gene is TRBJ2-2, the V gene TRBV7-7, with 7 bases fitting TRBD2. With 5 bases clipped from V and 6 bases from J, the junction kept 9 bases outside the gene matches. Germline-derived CDR1 and CDR2 are SSHAT and FNYEAQ (reference sequence). This CDR3 has 15 residues. Here the CDR3 DNA reads TGTGCCAGCAGCCCACTTTGGGCGGGGGCCGGGGAGCTGTTTTTT. Its protein product is CASSPLWAGAGELFF. Variable domain in full (rest from reference TRBV7-7 and TRBJ2-2): GAGVSQSPRYKVTKRGQDVTLRCDPISSHATLYWYQQALGQGPEFLTYFNYEAQPDKSGLPSDRFSAERPEGSISTLTIQRTEQRDSAMYRCASSPLWAGAGELFFGEGSRLTVL.

This clone was observed a few times. The CDR3 here is CSADRGFSDTEAFF. The CDR3 bases are TGCAGCGCTGACAGGGGGTTTTCAGACACTGAAGCTTTCTTT. The J gene is TRBJ1-1, the V gene TRBV29-1; 9 nucleotides align to TRBD1. This CDR3 is 14 amino acids long. The trim removed 7 bases at V and 3 bases at J, leaving 9 bases unmatched. The germline gives CDR1 SQVTM, CDR2 ANQGSEA.